These 26 T cell receptor beta chains came from one sample sequenced in a study of immune characterization of retroperitoneal liposarcoma. TCRdb re-analysed the PCR reads in MiXCR, keeping a single row per CDR3 protein. The table records some 10,000 distinct CDR3 sequences, roughly 28% of them present only once. The sample consisted of blood. The receptors stem from a male donor with retroperitoneal liposarcoma.

Relative to its sample, this clonotype is large. The chain carries TRBV6-1 and TRBJ1-1; D is ambiguous. The CDR3 covers 15 residues. V was clipped by 5 bases and J by 9 bases, with 22 bases between them. Germline V gene lookup returns CDR1 MNHNS and CDR2 SASEGT. CDR3 coding DNA: TGTGCCAGCAGTCCCCAGGCGGGGAGCCCGAAGAAAGCTTTCTTT. Its translation is CASSPQAGSPKKAFF.

This clonotype was seen ten or more times. The chain uses TRBV27 and TRBJ2-1, with a tentative D call TRBD2 (6 bases). Trimming removed 5 bases at V and 13 bases at J, with 24 bases between. Germline values: CDR1 MNHEY, CDR2 SMNVEV (reference sequence). There are 15 residues in the CDR3. The CDR3, as DNA: TGTGCCAGCAGTCCCGACGGGACGGCGGGAAACATTCAGTTCTTC. It encodes CASSPDGTAGNIQFF.

The chain combines TRBV12-3 or TRBV12-4 with TRBJ2-3; D is possibly TRBD1 (6 bases). The CDR3 covers 15 residues. V shed 6 bases and J shed 2 bases, with 15 bases lying between them. CDR3 DNA sequence: TGTGCCAGCAGATCAGGGGATATGATCACAGATACGCAGTATTTT. Translated: CASRSGDMITDTQYF.

The J gene is TRBJ2-1, the V gene TRBV6-1; 9 bases match TRBD1. This CDR3 has 15 amino acids. J lost 5 bases, V lost 3 bases, and 5 bases had no gene match. Germline loops: CDR1 MNHNS, CDR2 SASEGT. Here the CDR3 reads CASSDPGQGDNEQFF. The DNA of the CDR3 is TGTGCCAGCAGTGATCCGGGACAGGGTGACAATGAGCAGTTCTTC.

V and J are TRBV4-1 and TRBJ1-3; D gene ambiguous. This CDR3 is built from 15 residues. The V gene's germline CDR1 is MGHRA and CDR2 YSYEKL. The V and J ends lost 1 base and 0 bases respectively, with 7 bases between them. CDR3 sequence reads: CASSQVGNSGNTIYF. CDR3 nucleotide sequence: TGCGCCAGCAGCCAAGTCGGTAACTCTGGAAACACCATATATTTT.

The V call is TRBV10-1, the J call TRBJ2-3; TRBD2 matches at 9 bases. The trim removed 8 bases at V and 5 bases at J, leaving 5 bases unmatched. Per the germline V gene, CDR1 is WNHNN and CDR2 is SYGVQD (reference sequence). The CDR3 covers 13 residues. The CDR3 region has the DNA TGCGCCAGCGCCCAGCGGGGGGTAGATACGCAGTATTTT. It codes for CASAQRGVDTQYF.

This clonotype was detected many times. The chain employs TRBV27 and TRBJ2-2, with 11 bases fitting TRBD2. The CDR3 is 17 amino acids. V shed 1 base and J 7 bases; nucleotides not matched to a gene: 8. Germline CDR1 MNHEY, CDR2 SMNVEV (reference sequence). CDR3 DNA: TGTGCCAGCAGTTTATATCCTAGCGGGGGGCGGGGCGGGGAGCTGTTTTTT. It codes for CASSLYPSGGRGGELFF.

This clonotype was counted at least ten times. This chain links TRBV7-3 with TRBJ2-3; D unclear. Germline V CDR1 and CDR2: SGHTA, FQGTGA. Trimming shortened V by 5 bases and J by 1 base, and 13 bases separated the two germline ends. This CDR3 has 15 residues. Written as DNA, the CDR3 is TGTGCCAGCAGCCCCGACTCTGGGGGCACAGATACGCAGTATTTT. Its protein is CASSPDSGGTDTQYF.

This clonotype has a handful of counts. The chain links TRBV3-1 to TRBJ2-1; a possible D gene is TRBD2 (7 bases). Germline CDR1 is LGHDT and CDR2 is YNNKEL (reference sequence). V dropped 0 bases and J dropped 4 bases, with 13 bases sitting between them. The CDR3 has 16 amino acids. CDR3 amino acids: CASSQDRGGAYNEQFF. The DNA for the CDR3 is TGTGCCAGCAGCCAAGATAGGGGGGGGGCGTACAATGAGCAGTTCTTC.

About this clonotype itself: A much larger clone lies a single base off, so this may be a read error. The chain joins TRBV7-6 to TRBJ1-4; D perhaps matches TRBD1 (5 bases). The CDR3 sequence is 15 residues long. Between the trimmed V and J ends, which lost 0 bases and 12 bases, there was a span of 17 bases. Germline V lookup: CDR1 SGHVS, CDR2 FNYEAQ. Written as DNA, the CDR3 is TGTGCCAGCAGCTTAGCGGGGCAGGGTGACGAACAACTGTTTTTT. Translation gives CASSLAGQGDEQLFF.

This clonotype is judged medium-sized. The rearrangement uses TRBV6-1 and TRBJ2-1; 10 nucleotides match TRBD1. The CDR3 contains 16 residues. Germline V gives CDR1 MNHNS, CDR2 SASEGT. The V and J ends lost 2 bases and 10 bases, in that order; junction bases with no gene match: 11. CDR3 sequence reads: CASSESVDRGWFEQFF. DNA of the CDR3: TGTGCCAGCAGTGAAAGCGTGGACAGGGGGTGGTTCGAGCAGTTCTTC.

The J gene is TRBJ2-5, the V gene TRBV9, with D tentatively TRBD1 (6 bases). The CDR3 runs to 13 residues. The germline V and J ends were trimmed by 4 bases and 2 bases, with 9 bases remaining between them. Per germline, CDR1 SGDLS and CDR2 YYNGEE. The CDR3 bases are TGTGCCAGCAGCACAGGACAGCAAGAGACCCAGTACTTC. It yields the protein CASSTGQQETQYF.

This clonotype is classed as large. The chain joins TRBV4-1 to TRBJ2-5; TRBD1 matches at 11 bases. Germline V gives CDR1 MGHRA, CDR2 YSYEKL. Germline trimming cut 0 bases from V and 3 bases from J; bases unmatched to any gene: 3. The CDR3 spans 16 residues. DNA of the CDR3: TGCGCCAGCAGCCAAGATTGGGGACAGGGGGAAGAGACCCAGTACTTC. Translating gives CASSQDWGQGEETQYF.

This clonotype was counted ten times or more. The rearrangement joins TRBV6-1 to TRBJ2-2, with 10 bases identical to TRBD1. Germline values: CDR1 MNHNS, CDR2 SASEGT. Trimming took 7 bases from V and 8 from J; bases not matched to a gene: 7. CDR3 length: 14 amino acids. CDR3 DNA sequence: TGTGCCAGCATCCAGGACAGGGGGATAGGGGAGCTGTTTTTT. It codes for CASIQDRGIGELFF.

By its share, this clonotype is medium-sized. The chain recombines TRBV27 with TRBJ2-5, with TRBD2 matching 11 bases. Germline lookup yields CDR1 MNHEY and CDR2 SMNVEV (reference sequence). V gave up 5 bases and J gave up 3 bases; unmatched junction bases: 2. This CDR3 is built from 14 residues. The CDR3 protein is CASSILAGEETQYF. The CDR3 DNA reads TGTGCCAGCAGTATACTAGCGGGGGAAGAGACCCAGTACTTC.

The CDR3 region is CASSLVSQSTGELFF. As DNA, the CDR3 is TGTGCCAGCAGCTTAGTCTCCCAAAGCACCGGGGAGCTGTTTTTT. The chain recombines TRBV7-4 with TRBJ2-2; no reliable D call. The CDR3 runs to 15 residues. V was trimmed by 1 base and J by 4 bases, leaving 10 bases between them. Looked up from germline, CDR1 is SGHVT and CDR2 is SQSDAQ.

There are many counts of this clonotype. V and J are TRBV6-6 and TRBJ1-2; tentatively, D is TRBD1 (5 bases). The CDR3 has 19 amino acids. Germline loops: CDR1 MNHNY, CDR2 SVGAGI (reference sequence). V was pared by 2 bases and J by 5 bases, with 27 bases between. The CDR3 sequence: CASSYPRAREGPRGYGYTF. The CDR3 DNA is TGTGCCAGCAGTTACCCCCGGGCCAGGGAGGGCCCACGTGGGTATGGCTACACCTTC.

In its sample, this clonotype was seen many times. The V gene is TRBV6-1, the J gene TRBJ2-1; perhaps TRBD2 as D (5 bases). The J call may be incorrect, as the DNA end agrees better with TRBJ2-7. This CDR3 has 13 residues. Germline V gene data show CDR1 as MNHNS and CDR2 as SASEGT. Here the CDR3 DNA reads TGTGCCAGCAGTGGTCGGGATTCCTACGAGCAGTACTTC. It is translated as CASSGRDSYEQYF.

The chain links TRBV27 to TRBJ2-3; TRBD1 or TRBD2 may be the D gene (5 bases each). The germline V gene has CDR1 MNHEY and CDR2 SMNVEV (reference sequence). The V gene lost 1 base and the J gene lost 7 bases, with 12 bases spanning the gap. CDR3 length: 14 residues. DNA of the CDR3: TGTGCCAGCAGTTTATGGGGGAGTGGGAATACGCAGTATTTT. It translates to CASSLWGSGNTQYF.

This clonotype has ten or more counts. DNA for the CDR3: TGTGCCAGCAGCCCATTTTTCGGACTAGCGGGGGGTAACACAGATACGCAGTATTTT. It is translated as CASSPFFGLAGGNTDTQYF. The chain recombines TRBV7-2 with TRBJ2-3; TRBD2 matches 14 bases. After removal of 5 bases from V and 2 bases from J, the junction contained 12 bases not matched to a gene. The germline CDR1 and CDR2 sequences are SGHTA and FQGNSA. The CDR3 runs 19 residues.

The CDR3 region has the DNA TGTGCCAGCAGCTTAGATGATCGTGATGAGCAGTTCTTC. Translating it yields CASSLDDRDEQFF. This chain uses TRBV11-2 with TRBJ2-1; D uncertain. Trimming took 0 bases from V and 8 from J, leaving 8 bases between them. The CDR3 contains 13 residues. Looked up from germline, CDR1 is SGHAT and CDR2 is FQNNGV.

This clonotype has more than one count but fewer than ten. The chain links TRBV7-2 to TRBJ1-2; D remains ambiguous. The germline V gene has CDR1 SGHTA and CDR2 FQGNSA. The CDR3 loop spans 14 amino acids. V was trimmed by 4 bases and J by 0 bases, leaving 9 bases between them. Written as DNA, the CDR3 is TGTGCCAGCAGCTCGGACGCTACTAACTATGGCTACACCTTC. Translation gives CASSSDATNYGYTF.

With regard to this clonotype: One base away lies a much larger clone, so this may be a sequencing read error. The chain recombines TRBV4-1 with TRBJ1-5; D unclear. Germline V gene lookup returns CDR1 MGHRA and CDR2 YSYEKL. The CDR3 length is 16 residues. For the CDR3, the DNA is TGTGCCAGCAGCCAAGGCGGCCAGTTCAGCAATCAGCCCCAGCAATTT. Its translation: CASSQGGQFSNQPQQF.

The chain couples TRBV11-2 to TRBJ2-1; the match to TRBD2 covers 7 bases. The J call may be in error: the DNA end matches TRBJ2-7 better. Germline V gene lookup returns CDR1 SGHAT and CDR2 FQNNGV. The CDR3 is 14 residues long. The CDR3 DNA sequence: TGTGCCAGCAGCCGAGCGGGGTTCTACAATGAGCAGTACTTC. Translated: CASSRAGFYNEQYF.

The chain uses TRBV12-3 or TRBV12-4 and TRBJ2-1, with D maybe TRBD1 (6 bases). The J call may be incorrect, as the DNA end agrees better with TRBJ2-7. The CDR3 is 14 residues long. As DNA, the CDR3 is TGTGCCAGCAGTCGACAGGAACGAGCCTACGAGCAGTACTTC. Translating gives CASSRQERAYEQYF.

The genes are TRBV3-1 and TRBJ2-1; D is unclear. Germline loops: CDR1 LGHDT, CDR2 YNNKEL (reference sequence). V dropped 4 bases and J dropped 7 bases, with 8 bases sitting between them. CDR3 length equals 12 residues. CDR3 sequence reads: CASSRGENEQFF. The DNA of the CDR3 is TGTGCCAGCAGCCGAGGTGAAAATGAGCAGTTCTTC.